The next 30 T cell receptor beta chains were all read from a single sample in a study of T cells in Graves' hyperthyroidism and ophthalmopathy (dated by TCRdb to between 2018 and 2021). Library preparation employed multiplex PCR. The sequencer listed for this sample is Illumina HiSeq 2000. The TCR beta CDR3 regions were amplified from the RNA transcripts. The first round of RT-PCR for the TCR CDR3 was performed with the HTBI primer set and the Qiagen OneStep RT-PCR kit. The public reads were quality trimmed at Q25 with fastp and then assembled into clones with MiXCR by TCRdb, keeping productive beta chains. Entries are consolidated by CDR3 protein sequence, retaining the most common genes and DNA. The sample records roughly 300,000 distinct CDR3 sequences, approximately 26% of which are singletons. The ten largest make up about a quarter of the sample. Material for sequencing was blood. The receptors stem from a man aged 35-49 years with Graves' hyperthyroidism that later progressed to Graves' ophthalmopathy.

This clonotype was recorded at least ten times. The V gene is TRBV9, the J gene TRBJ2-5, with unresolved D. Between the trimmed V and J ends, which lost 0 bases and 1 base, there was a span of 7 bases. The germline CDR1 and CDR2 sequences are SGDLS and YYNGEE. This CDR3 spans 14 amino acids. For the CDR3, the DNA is TGTGCCAGCAGCGTAGGAATTACCCAAGAGACCCAGTACTTC. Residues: CASSVGITQETQYF.

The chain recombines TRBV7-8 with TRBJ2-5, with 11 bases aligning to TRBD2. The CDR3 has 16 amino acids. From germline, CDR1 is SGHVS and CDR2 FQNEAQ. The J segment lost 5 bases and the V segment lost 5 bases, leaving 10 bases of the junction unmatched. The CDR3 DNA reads TGTGCCAGCAGCCGCGTAGCGGGAGGGTTATTCGAGACCCAGTACTTC. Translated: CASSRVAGGLFETQYF.

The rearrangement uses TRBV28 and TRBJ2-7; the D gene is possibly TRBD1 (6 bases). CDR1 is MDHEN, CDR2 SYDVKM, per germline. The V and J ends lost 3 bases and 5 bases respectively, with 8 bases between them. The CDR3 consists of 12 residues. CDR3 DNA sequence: TGTGCCAGCAGTTTTAACAGGGACGAGCAGTACTTC. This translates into CASSFNRDEQYF.

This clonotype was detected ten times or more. DNA of the CDR3: TGTGCCAGCATGGGGGGTAGATCCGGGACTAGCGGGAGATTGGGGTACTTC. The encoded protein is CASMGGRSGTSGRLGYF. V gene TRBV6-5 combines with J gene TRBJ2-7, with 14 bases matching TRBD2. In germline, CDR1 is MNHEY, CDR2 SVGAGI. V was clipped by 7 bases and J by 12 bases; unmatched bases: 20. CDR3 length: 17 residues.

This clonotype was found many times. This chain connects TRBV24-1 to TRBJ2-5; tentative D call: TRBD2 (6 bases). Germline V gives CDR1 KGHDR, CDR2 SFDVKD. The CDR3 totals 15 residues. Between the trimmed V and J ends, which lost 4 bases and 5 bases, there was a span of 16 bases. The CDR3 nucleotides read TGTGCCACCAGTGACTTAAGGCGGGGTTCCGAGACCCAGTACTTC. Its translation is CATSDLRRGSETQYF.

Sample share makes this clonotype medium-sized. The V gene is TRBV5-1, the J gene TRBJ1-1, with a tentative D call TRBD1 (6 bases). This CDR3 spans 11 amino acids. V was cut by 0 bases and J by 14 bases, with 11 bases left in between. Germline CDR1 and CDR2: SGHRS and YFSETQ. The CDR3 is CASSLGQEMFF. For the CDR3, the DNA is TGCGCCAGCAGCTTGGGACAGGAAATGTTCTTT. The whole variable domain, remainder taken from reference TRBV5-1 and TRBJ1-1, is KAGVTQTPRYLIKTRGQQVTLSCSPISGHRSVSWYQQTPGQGLQFLFEYFSETQRNKGNFPGRFSGRQFSNSRSEMNVSTLELGDSALYLCASSLGQEMFFGQGTRLTVV.

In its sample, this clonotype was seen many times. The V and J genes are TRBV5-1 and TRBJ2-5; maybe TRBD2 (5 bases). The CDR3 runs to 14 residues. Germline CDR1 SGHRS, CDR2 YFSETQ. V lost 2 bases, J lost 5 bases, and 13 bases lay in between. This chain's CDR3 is CASSLSPTGETQYF. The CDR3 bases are TGCGCCAGCAGCTTAAGTCCTACGGGGGAGACCCAGTACTTC.

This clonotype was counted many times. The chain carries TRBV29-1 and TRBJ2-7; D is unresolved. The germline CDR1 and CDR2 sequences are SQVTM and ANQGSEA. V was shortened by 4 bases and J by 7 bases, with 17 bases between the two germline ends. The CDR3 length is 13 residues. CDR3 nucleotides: TGCAGCGTTGGCGAGTCCAGCCTCCTGGAGCAGTACTTC. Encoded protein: CSVGESSLLEQYF.

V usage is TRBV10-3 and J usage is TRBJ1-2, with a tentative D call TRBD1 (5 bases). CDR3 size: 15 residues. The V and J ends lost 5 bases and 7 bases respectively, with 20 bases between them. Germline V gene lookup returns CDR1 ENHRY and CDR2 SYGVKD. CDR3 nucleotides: TGTGCCATCAGTCGTGACGTTCAGGGAATGCGTGGCTACACCTTC. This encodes CAISRDVQGMRGYTF.

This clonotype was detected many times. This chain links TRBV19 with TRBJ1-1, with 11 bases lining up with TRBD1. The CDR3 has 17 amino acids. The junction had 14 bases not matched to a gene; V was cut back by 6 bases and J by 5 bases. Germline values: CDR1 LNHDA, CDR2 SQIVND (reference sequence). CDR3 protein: CASRDRGRSSRRTEAFF. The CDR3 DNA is TGTGCCAGTAGGGACAGGGGGCGTTCTTCCCGTCGAACTGAAGCTTTCTTT.

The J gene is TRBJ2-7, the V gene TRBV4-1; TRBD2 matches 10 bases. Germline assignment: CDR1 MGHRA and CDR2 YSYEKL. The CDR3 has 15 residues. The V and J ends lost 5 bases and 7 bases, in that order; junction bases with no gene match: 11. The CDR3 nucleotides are TGCGCCAGCAGCGGAACGGGACTAGCGAGTGGGGAGCAGTACTTC. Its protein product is CASSGTGLASGEQYF.

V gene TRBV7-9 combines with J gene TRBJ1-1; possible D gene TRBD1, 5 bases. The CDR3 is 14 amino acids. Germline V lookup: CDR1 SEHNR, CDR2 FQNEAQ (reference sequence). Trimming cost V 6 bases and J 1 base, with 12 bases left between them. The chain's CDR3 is CASSAGTQNTEAFF. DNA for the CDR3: TGTGCCAGCAGTGCCGGGACGCAGAACACTGAAGCTTTCTTT.

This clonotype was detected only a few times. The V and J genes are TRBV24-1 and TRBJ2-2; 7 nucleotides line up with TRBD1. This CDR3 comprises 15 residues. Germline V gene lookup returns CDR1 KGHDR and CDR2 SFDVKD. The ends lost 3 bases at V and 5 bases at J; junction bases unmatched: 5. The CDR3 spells CATSDDTGETGELFF. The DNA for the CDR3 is TGTGCCACCAGTGATGATACAGGGGAGACCGGGGAGCTGTTTTTT.

CDR3 protein: CSARTLDETQYF. The CDR3 DNA sequence: TGCAGTGCACGGACCCTTGACGAGACCCAGTACTTC. The chain combines TRBV20-1 with TRBJ2-5; no firm D call. This CDR3 is built from 12 residues. CDR1 DFQATT and CDR2 SNEGSKA come from the germline V gene (reference sequence). V dropped 6 bases and J dropped 5 bases, with 13 bases sitting between them.

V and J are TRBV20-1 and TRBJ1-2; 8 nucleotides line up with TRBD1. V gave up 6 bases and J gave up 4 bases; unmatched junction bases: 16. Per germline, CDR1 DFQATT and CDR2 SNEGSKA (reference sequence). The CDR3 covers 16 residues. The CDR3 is CSADRSPGGAGYGYTF. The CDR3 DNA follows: TGCAGTGCCGATCGGAGTCCAGGGGGCGCGGGCTATGGCTACACCTTC.

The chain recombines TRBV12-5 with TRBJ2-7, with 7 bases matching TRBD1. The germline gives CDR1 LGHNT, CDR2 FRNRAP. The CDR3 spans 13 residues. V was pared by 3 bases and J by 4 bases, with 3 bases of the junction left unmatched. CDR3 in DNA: TGTGCTAGTGGTTTAGGGGGCCCGTACGAGCAGTACTTC. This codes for CASGLGGPYEQYF.

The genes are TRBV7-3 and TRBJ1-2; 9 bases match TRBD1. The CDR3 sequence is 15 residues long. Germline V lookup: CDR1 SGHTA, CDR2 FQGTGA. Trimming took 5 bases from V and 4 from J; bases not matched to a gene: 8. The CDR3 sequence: CASSLDRDRVYGYTF. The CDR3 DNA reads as TGTGCCAGCAGCCTCGACCGGGACAGGGTCTATGGCTACACCTTC. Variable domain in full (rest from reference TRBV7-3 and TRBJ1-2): GAGVSQTPSNKVTEKGKYVELRCDPISGHTALYWYRQSLGQGPEFLIYFQGTGAADDSGLPNDRFFAVRPEGSVSTLKIQRTERGDSAVYLCASSLDRDRVYGYTFGSGTRLTVV.

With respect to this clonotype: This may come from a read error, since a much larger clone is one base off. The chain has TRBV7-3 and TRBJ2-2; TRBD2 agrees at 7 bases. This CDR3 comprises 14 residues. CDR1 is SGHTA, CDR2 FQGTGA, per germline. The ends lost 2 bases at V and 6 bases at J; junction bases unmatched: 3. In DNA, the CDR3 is TGTGCCAGCAGCTTATGGACTAGATCCGGGGAGCTGTTTTTT. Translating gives CASSLWTRSGELFF.

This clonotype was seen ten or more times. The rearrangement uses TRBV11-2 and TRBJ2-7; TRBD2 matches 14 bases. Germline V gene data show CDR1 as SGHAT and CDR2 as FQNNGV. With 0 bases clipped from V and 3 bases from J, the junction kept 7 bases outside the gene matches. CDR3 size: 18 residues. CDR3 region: CASSLETSGRVEFYEQYF. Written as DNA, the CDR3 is TGTGCCAGCAGCTTAGAGACTAGCGGGAGGGTGGAATTCTACGAGCAGTACTTC.

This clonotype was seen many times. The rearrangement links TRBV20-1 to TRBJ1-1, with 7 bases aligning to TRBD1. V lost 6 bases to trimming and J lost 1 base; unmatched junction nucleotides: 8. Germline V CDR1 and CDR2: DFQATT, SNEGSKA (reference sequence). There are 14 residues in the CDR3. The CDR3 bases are TGCAGTGCCAACCCGGACAGGAAGAACACTGAAGCTTTCTTT. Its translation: CSANPDRKNTEAFF.

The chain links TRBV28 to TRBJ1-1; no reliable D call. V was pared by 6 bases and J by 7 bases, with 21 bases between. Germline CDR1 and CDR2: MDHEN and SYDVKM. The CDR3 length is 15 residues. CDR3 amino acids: CASRPLRGPRIEAFF. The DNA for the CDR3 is TGTGCCAGCAGACCCCTCCGGGGTCCACGAATTGAAGCTTTCTTT.

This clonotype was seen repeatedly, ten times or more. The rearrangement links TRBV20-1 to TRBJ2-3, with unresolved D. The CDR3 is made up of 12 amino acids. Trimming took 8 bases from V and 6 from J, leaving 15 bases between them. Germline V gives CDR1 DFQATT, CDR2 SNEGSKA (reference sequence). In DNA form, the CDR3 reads TGCAGTTCCCCGGCGGCTACGGATACGCAGTATTTT. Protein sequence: CSSPAATDTQYF.

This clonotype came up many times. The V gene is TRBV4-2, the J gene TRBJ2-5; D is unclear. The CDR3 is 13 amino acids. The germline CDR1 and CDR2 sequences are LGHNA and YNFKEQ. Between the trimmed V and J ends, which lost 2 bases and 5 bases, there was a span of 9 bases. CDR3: CASSQRIGETQYF. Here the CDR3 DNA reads TGTGCCAGCAGCCAAAGGATAGGGGAGACCCAGTACTTC.

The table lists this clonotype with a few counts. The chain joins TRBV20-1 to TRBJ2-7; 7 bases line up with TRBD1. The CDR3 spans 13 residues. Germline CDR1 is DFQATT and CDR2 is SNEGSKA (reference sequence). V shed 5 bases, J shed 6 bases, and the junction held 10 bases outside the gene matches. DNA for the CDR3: TGCAGTGCTCCGACAGGGTATAAAGGCGAGCAGTACTTC. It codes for CSAPTGYKGEQYF.

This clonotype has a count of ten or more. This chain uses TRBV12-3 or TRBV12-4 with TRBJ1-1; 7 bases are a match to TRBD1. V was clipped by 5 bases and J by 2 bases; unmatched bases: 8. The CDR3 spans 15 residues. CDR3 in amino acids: CASSLRRDSNTEAFF. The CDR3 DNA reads TGTGCCAGCAGTCTAAGACGGGACAGTAACACTGAAGCTTTCTTT.

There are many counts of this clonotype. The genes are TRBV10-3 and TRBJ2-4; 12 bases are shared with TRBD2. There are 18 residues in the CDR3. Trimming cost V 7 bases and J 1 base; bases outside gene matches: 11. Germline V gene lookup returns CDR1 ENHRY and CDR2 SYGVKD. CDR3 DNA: TGTGCCATCACCAAGACTAGCGGGAGATCAGGGGCCAAAAACATTCAGTACTTC. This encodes CAITKTSGRSGAKNIQYF.

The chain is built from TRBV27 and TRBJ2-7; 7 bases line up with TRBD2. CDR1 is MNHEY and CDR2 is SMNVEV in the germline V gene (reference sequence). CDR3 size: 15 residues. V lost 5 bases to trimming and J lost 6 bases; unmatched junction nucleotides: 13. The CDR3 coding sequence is TGTGCCAGCAGTGGACTGACCGGGACTATCAGCGAGCAGTACTTC. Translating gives CASSGLTGTISEQYF.

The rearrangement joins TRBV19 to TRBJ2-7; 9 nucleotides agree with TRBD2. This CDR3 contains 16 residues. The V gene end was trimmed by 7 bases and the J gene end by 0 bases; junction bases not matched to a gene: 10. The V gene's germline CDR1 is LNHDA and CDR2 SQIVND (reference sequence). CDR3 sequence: CASTPTHSGSSYEQYF. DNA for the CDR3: TGTGCCAGTACCCCCACTCATAGCGGGAGCTCCTACGAGCAGTACTTC.

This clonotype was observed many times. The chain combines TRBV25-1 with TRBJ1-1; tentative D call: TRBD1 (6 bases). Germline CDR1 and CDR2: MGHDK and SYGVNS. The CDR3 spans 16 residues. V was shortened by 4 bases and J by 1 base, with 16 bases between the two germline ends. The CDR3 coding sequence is TGTGCCAGCAGTGCTGGGGGGGGGCTGGCGAACACTGAAGCTTTCTTT. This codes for CASSAGGGLANTEAFF.

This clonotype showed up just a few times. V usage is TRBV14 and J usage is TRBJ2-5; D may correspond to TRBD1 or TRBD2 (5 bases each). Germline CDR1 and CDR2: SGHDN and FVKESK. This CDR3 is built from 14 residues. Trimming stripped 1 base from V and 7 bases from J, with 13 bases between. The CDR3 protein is CASSQGGPTGTQYF. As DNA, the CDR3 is TGTGCCAGCAGCCAAGGGGGACCCACCGGGACCCAGTACTTC.